This entry lists 17 T cell receptor beta chains sequenced from one sample in a study of Ad26.COV2.S vaccination and SARS-CoV-2 variants. Treatment meaning: some 19 received Ad26.COV2.S at low or high dose, single or two shots; a few received placebo; per-sample allocation not given. At day 63 after the first vaccine or placebo injection, samples were drawn. The repertoire was sequenced with immunoSEQ multiplex PCR; TCRdb's copy has only in-frame clones and lacks some. The sample yields roughly 700,000 clones, 80% to 90% seen once. The sequencing used peripheral blood, collected in a trial of Ad26.COV2.S vaccine versus placebo. All receptors derive from a person between 18 and 65 years old who received the Ad26.COV2.S COVID-19 vaccine or a placebo.

This clone was observed once. The chain employs TRBV6-2 or TRBV6-3 and TRBJ2-1; D gene uncertain. Trimming took off 0 bases at V and 12 bases at J, with 9 bases between the two ends. The CDR3 is 12 amino acids. The V gene's germline CDR1 is MNHEY and CDR2 SVGEGT. CDR3 nucleotides: TGTGCCAGCAGTTACTCTGGTCGGGTGCAGTTCTTC. This gives the protein CASSYSGRVQFF.

The CDR3 region has the DNA TGTGCCAGCAGCGCGACCAGCAATCAGCCCCAGCATTTT. Encoded protein: CASSATSNQPQHF. The chain carries TRBV6-5 and TRBJ1-5; no reliable D call. From germline, CDR1 is MNHEY and CDR2 SVGAGI. Deletions cut 6 bases from V and 1 base from J, with 7 bases between. This CDR3 is 13 amino acids long.

The V and J genes are TRBV3-1 (or the pseudogene TRBV3-2) and TRBJ1-6; 7 nucleotides agree with TRBD1. V shed 1 base, J shed 12 bases, and the junction held 12 bases outside the gene matches. Germline-derived CDR1 and CDR2 are LGHDT and YNNKEL (reference sequence). The CDR3 spans 16 residues. The CDR3 sequence: CASSQVYRDRSVPLHF. CDR3 sequence (DNA): TGTGCCAGCAGCCAAGTTTACAGGGACAGAAGCGTACCCCTCCACTTT.

The chain has TRBV5-1 and TRBJ1-2; tentative D call: TRBD1 (6 bases). The CDR3 has 13 amino acids. Deletions cut 1 base from V and 6 bases from J, with 10 bases between. The germline gives CDR1 SGHRS, CDR2 YFSETQ. The CDR3: CASSLTGIDGYTF. In DNA, the CDR3 is TGCGCCAGCAGCTTGACAGGGATTGATGGCTACACCTTC.

The sample holds a few counts of this clone. The chain couples TRBV5-1 to TRBJ1-6; TRBD1 might be the D (5 bases). Germline V gene lookup returns CDR1 SGHRS and CDR2 YFSETQ. V dropped 3 bases and J dropped 5 bases, with 9 bases sitting between them. CDR3 length: 14 residues. The CDR3 region has the DNA TGCGCCAGCAGCTCAGGGAATGATAATTCACCCCTCCACTTT. It codes for CASSSGNDNSPLHF.

The V and J genes are TRBV6-1 and TRBJ1-2, with D perhaps matching TRBD1 (5 bases). There are 16 residues in the CDR3. V gave up 1 base and J gave up 4 bases, with 16 bases separating them. Germline loops: CDR1 MNHNS, CDR2 SASEGT. The CDR3 loop is CASSEVWRSGPYGYTF. The CDR3 DNA reads as TGTGCCAGCAGTGAAGTTTGGAGGTCAGGGCCCTATGGCTACACCTTC.

This clone was found once. V and J are TRBV18 and TRBJ1-1, with D hard to call. Germline V CDR1 and CDR2: KGHSH, LQKENI. This CDR3 has 12 residues. V was cut by 0 bases and J by 7 bases, with 6 bases left in between. The DNA of the CDR3 is TGTGCCAGCTCACCACCACAAGGTGAAGCTTTCTTT. As protein: CASSPPQGEAFF. The full variable domain, in which reference TRBV18 and TRBJ1-1 provide the parts outside the CDR3, is NAGVMQNPRHLVRRRGQEARLRCSPMKGHSHVYWYRQLPEEGLKFMVYLQKENIIDESGMPKERFSAEFPKEGPSILRIQQVVRGDSAAYFCASSPPQGEAFFGQGTRLTVV.

The chain is built from TRBV5-6 and TRBJ1-5; TRBD1 matches at 8 bases. The CDR3 totals 18 residues. Per germline, CDR1 SGHDT and CDR2 YYEEEE. V lost 4 bases and J lost 6; bases outside the gene matches: 18. This CDR3 is CASSTTGTGGMGGQPQHF. The CDR3 DNA is TGTGCCAGCAGCACGACCGGGACAGGTGGGATGGGGGGTCAGCCCCAGCATTTT.

CDR3 sequence (DNA): TGTGCCAGCAGTTACAGGGGGAGAGATACGCAGTATTTT. Translated, it gives CASSYRGRDTQYF. V gene TRBV6-5 combines with J gene TRBJ2-3, with a possible D match to TRBD1 (6 bases). CDR3 length: 13 residues. V dropped 2 bases and J dropped 5 bases, with 8 bases sitting between them. Looked up from germline, CDR1 is MNHEY and CDR2 is SVGAGI.

This clone was seen just once. The rearrangement joins TRBV4-1 to TRBJ1-5, with 10 bases that match TRBD1. J lost 1 base, V lost 5 bases, and 5 bases had no gene match. Germline CDR1 is MGHRA and CDR2 is YSYEKL. The CDR3 totals 16 residues. The DNA of the CDR3 is TGCGCCAGCAGCTTTAGACAGGGGGCGAGCAATCAGCCCCAGCATTTT. Its protein is CASSFRQGASNQPQHF.

This clone was seen just once. The chain combines TRBV11-3 with TRBJ2-3; TRBD2 might be the D (5 bases). This CDR3 is built from 14 residues. Germline CDR1 reads SGHNT; CDR2 reads YENEEA. V gave up 2 bases and J gave up 2 bases, with 8 bases separating them. The CDR3: CASSLSDFTDTQYF. The CDR3 DNA reads as TGTGCCAGCAGCTTATCGGACTTCACAGATACGCAGTATTTT.

The chain carries TRBV6-1 and TRBJ1-3; D not certain. The germline V gene has CDR1 MNHNS and CDR2 SASEGT. V shed 0 bases and J shed 1 base, with 10 bases lying between them. The CDR3 is 16 amino acids. This CDR3 is CASSEALSTSGNTIYF. Here the CDR3 DNA reads TGTGCCAGCAGTGAAGCCCTCTCCACATCTGGAAACACCATATATTTT.

V usage is TRBV5-1 and J usage is TRBJ2-3; TRBD1 is a possible D gene (6 bases). Trimming took 1 base from V and 3 from J, leaving 12 bases between them. The CDR3 runs to 15 residues. CDR1 and CDR2 from the germline V gene are SGHRS and YFSETQ. CDR3 sequence: CASSLSGVLTDTQYF. The CDR3 nucleotides are TGCGCCAGCAGCTTGTCAGGGGTATTAACAGATACGCAGTATTTT. The variable domain in full, with the rest retrieved from reference TRBV5-1 and TRBJ2-3, is KAGVTQTPRYLIKTRGQQVTLSCSPISGHRSVSWYQQTPGQGLQFLFEYFSETQRNKGNFPGRFSGRQFSNSRSEMNVSTLELGDSALYLCASSLSGVLTDTQYFGPGTRLTVL.

CDR3 in DNA: TGTGCCTGGAGGGGCAGGGGGTATACTAATGAAAAACTGTTTTTT. This translates into CAWRGRGYTNEKLFF. The genes are TRBV30 and TRBJ1-4; 7 bases are shared with TRBD1. V lost 3 bases, J lost 2 bases, and 6 bases stayed unmatched. CDR1 is GTSNPN, CDR2 SVGIG, per germline (reference sequence). CDR3 length: 15 amino acids.

This rearrangement joins TRBV4-1 to TRBJ1-4, with D tentatively TRBD1 (5 bases). Germline V CDR1 and CDR2: MGHRA, YSYEKL. V was pared by 0 bases and J by 6 bases, with 11 bases between. The CDR3 covers 15 residues. In DNA, the CDR3 is TGCGCCAGCAGCCAAGAAGGGGAACAGGATGAAAAACTGTTTTTT. Amino acid sequence: CASSQEGEQDEKLFF.

This chain connects TRBV13 to TRBJ2-1; D is undetermined. From germline, CDR1 is PRHDT and CDR2 FYEKMQ (reference sequence). Between the trimmed V and J ends, which lost 0 bases and 3 bases, there was a span of 12 bases. This CDR3 has 16 amino acids. The CDR3 DNA is TGTGCCAGCAGCTTAGGACAGAGGCCTAGCTACAATGAGCAGTTCTTC. This codes for CASSLGQRPSYNEQFF.

The DNA for the CDR3 is TGTGCCAGCAGCGGGACAGGGGGCTTTGACACTGAAGCTTTCTTT. Translation: CASSGTGGFDTEAFF. The chain combines TRBV9 with TRBJ1-1, with 11 bases aligning to TRBD1. The CDR3 covers 15 residues. The trim removed 3 bases at V and 3 bases at J, leaving 4 bases unmatched. Germline values: CDR1 SGDLS, CDR2 YYNGEE.